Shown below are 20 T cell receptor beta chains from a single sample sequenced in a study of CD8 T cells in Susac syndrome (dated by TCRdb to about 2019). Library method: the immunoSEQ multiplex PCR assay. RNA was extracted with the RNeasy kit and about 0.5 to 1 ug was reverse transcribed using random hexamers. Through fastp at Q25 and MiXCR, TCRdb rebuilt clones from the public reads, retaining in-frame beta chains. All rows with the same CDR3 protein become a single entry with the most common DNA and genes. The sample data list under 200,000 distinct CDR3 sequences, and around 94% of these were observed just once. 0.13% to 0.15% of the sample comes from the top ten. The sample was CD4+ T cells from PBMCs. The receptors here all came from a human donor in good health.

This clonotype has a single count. The CDR3 nucleotides read TGTGCCAGCAGCTCCCCAGCAGATACGCAGTATTTT. Encoded protein: CASSSPADTQYF. V and J are TRBV5-4 and TRBJ2-3; D remains ambiguous. The germline CDR1 and CDR2 sequences are SGHNT and YYREEE (reference sequence). The CDR3 spans 12 residues. The V end lost 3 bases, the J end lost 4 bases, and 6 bases lay between the germline ends.

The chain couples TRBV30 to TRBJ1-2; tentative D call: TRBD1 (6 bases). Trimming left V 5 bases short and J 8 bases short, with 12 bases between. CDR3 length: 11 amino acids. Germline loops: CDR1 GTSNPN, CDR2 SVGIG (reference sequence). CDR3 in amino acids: CAWGHRAGYTF. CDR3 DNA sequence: TGTGCCTGGGGCCACAGGGCGGGCTACACCTTC.

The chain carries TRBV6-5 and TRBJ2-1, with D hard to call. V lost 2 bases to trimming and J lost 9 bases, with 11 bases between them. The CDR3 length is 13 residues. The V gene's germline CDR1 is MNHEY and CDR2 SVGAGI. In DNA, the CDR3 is TGTGCCAGCAGTTACCTGGGATCGGGTGAGCAGTTCTTC. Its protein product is CASSYLGSGEQFF.

The CDR3 DNA is TGCGCCAGCAGCTTTGGGACCGCGGCAGGAGATACGCAGTATTTT. Its protein is CASSFGTAAGDTQYF. The V and J genes are TRBV5-1 and TRBJ2-3; D is possibly TRBD1 or TRBD2 (5 bases each). Trimming stripped 2 bases from V and 5 bases from J, with 15 bases between. The CDR3 extends over 15 amino acids. Per the germline V gene, CDR1 is SGHRS and CDR2 is YFSETQ.

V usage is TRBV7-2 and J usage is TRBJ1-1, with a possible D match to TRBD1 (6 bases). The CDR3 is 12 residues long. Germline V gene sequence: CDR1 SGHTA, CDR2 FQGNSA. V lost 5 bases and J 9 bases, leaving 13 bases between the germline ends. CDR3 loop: CASSTRGAKAFF. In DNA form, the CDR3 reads TGTGCCAGCAGCACCCGGGGGGCTAAAGCTTTCTTT.

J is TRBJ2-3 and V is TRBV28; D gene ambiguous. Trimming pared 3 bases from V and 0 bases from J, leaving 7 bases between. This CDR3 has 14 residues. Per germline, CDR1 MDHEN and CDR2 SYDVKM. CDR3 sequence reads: CASSLSLSTDTQYF. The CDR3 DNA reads TGTGCCAGCAGTTTGTCCCTGAGCACAGATACGCAGTATTTT. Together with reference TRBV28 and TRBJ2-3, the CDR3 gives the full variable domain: DVKVTQSSRYLVKRTGEKVFLECVQDMDHENMFWYRQDPGLGLRLIYFSYDVKMKEKGDIPEGYSVSREKKERFSLILESASTNQTSMYLCASSLSLSTDTQYFGPGTRLTVL.

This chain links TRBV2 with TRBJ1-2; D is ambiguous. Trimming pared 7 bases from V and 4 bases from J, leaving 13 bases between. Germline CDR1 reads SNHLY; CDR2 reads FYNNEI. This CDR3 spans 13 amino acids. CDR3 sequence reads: CASKWTRGYGYTF. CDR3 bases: TGTGCCAGCAAATGGACCCGGGGCTATGGCTACACCTTC.

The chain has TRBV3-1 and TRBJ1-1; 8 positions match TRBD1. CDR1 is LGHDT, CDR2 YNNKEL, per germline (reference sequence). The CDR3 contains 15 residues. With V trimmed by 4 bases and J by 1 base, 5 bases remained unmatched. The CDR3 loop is CASSPWTGRNTEAFF. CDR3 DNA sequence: TGTGCCAGCAGCCCTTGGACAGGGCGGAACACTGAAGCTTTCTTT. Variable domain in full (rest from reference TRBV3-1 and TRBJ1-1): DTAVSQTPKYLVTQMGNDKSIKCEQNLGHDTMYWYKQDSKKFLKIMFSYNNKELIINETVPNRFSPKSPDKAHLNLHINSLELGDSAVYFCASSPWTGRNTEAFFGQGTRLTVV.

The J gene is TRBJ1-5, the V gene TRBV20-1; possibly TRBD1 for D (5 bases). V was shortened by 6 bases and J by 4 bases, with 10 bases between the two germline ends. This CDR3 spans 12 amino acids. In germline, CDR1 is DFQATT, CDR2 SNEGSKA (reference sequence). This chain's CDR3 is CSAPGGNQPQHF. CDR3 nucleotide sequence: TGCAGTGCACCCGGGGGAAATCAGCCCCAGCATTTT.

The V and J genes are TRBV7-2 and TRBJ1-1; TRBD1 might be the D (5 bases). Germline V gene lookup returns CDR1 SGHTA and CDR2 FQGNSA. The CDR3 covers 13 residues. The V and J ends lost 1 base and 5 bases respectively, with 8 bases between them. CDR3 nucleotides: TGTGCCAGCAGCTTAGACGGGGGGACTGAAGCTTTCTTT. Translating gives CASSLDGGTEAFF.

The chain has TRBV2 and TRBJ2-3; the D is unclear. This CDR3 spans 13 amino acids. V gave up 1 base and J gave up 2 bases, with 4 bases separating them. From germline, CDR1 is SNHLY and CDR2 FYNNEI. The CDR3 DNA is TGTGCCAGCAGTGAAGATACCACAGATACGCAGTATTTT. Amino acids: CASSEDTTDTQYF.

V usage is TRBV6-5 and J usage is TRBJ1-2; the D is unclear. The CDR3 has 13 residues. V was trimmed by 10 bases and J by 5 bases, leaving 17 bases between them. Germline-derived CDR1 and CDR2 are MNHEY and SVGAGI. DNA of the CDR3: TGTGCCACCTTCTCCGGGCGACCTTATGGCTACACCTTC. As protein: CATFSGRPYGYTF.

The CDR3 region is CASTLRGQTHSPLHF. CDR3 coding DNA: TGTGCCAGCACCCTAAGGGGGCAGACGCATTCACCCCTCCACTTT. The rearrangement joins TRBV27 to TRBJ1-6; 7 nucleotides match TRBD1. V lost 7 bases and J lost 8; bases outside the gene matches: 11. Germline V gives CDR1 MNHEY, CDR2 SMNVEV (reference sequence). This CDR3 has 15 residues.

CDR3: CSAQTGTVTYEQYF. CDR3 bases: TGCAGTGCGCAGACCGGGACTGTCACCTACGAGCAGTACTTC. The gene calls are TRBV20-1 and TRBJ2-7; tentatively, D is TRBD2 (6 bases). Germline V gives CDR1 DFQATT, CDR2 SNEGSKA (reference sequence). V shed 6 bases and J shed 2 bases, with 17 bases lying between them. This CDR3 has 14 amino acids.

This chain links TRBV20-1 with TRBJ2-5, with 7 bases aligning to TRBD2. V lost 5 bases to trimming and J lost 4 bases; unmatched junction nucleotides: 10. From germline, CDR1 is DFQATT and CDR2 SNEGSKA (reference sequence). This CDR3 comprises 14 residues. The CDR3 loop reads CSAGISGASETQYF. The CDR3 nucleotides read TGCAGTGCTGGCATAAGCGGGGCCTCAGAGACCCAGTACTTC.

The CDR3 coding sequence is TGTGCCAGCAGCGTAGCGGGGGGGCAGTCAGATACGCAGTATTTT. Its protein product is CASSVAGGQSDTQYF. V gene TRBV9 combines with J gene TRBJ2-3; 8 nucleotides align to TRBD2. With V trimmed by 0 bases and J by 4 bases, 4 bases remained unmatched. The CDR3 is made up of 15 amino acids. Looked up from germline, CDR1 is SGDLS and CDR2 is YYNGEE.

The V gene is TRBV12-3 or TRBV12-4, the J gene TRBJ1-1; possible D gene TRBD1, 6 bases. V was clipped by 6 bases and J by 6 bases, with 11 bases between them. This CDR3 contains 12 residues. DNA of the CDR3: TGTGCCAGCAGACTAGGGGGAGCTGAAGCTTTCTTT. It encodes CASRLGGAEAFF.

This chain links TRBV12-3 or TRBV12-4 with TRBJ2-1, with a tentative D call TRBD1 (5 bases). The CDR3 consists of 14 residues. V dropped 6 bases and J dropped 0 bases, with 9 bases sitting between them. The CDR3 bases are TGTGCCAGCAGGGACATAAGCTCCTACAATGAGCAGTTCTTC. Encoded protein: CASRDISSYNEQFF.

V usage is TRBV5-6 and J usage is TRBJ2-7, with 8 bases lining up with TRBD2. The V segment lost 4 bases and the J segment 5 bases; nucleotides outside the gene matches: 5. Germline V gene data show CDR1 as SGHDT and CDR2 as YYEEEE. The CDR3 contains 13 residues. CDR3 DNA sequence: TGTGCCAGCAGCCGGGGGGGCAGGGACGAGCAGTACTTC. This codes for CASSRGGRDEQYF. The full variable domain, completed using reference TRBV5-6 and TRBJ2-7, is DAGVTQSPTHLIKTRGQQVTLRCSPKSGHDTVSWYQQALGQGPQFIFQYYEEEERQRGNFPDRFSGHQFPNYSSELNVNALLLGDSALYLCASSRGGRDEQYFGPGTRLTVT.

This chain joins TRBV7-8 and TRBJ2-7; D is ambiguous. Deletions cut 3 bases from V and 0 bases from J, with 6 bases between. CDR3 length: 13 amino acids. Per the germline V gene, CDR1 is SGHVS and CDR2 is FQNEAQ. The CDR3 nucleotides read TGTGCCAGCAGCTTCTCCAGCTCCTACGAGCAGTACTTC. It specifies CASSFSSSYEQYF.